The clone carrying this T cell receptor (beta chain) was counted a few times. The target antigen is unknown. Expressed TCRB transcripts were sequenced because the entire RNA isolate underwent reverse transcription. Profiling relied on immunoSEQ multiplex PCR, and the TCRdb table lists in-frame clones only, not all of them. The sample lists a few hundred thousand clones, roughly 15% occurring once. The sample comes from a study of beta chain features in type 1 diabetes. Study-wide findings and caveats: Type 1 diabetes patients showed a moderate but significant shortening of TCRB CDR3s in all four CD4+ subsets.

V gave up 3 bases and J gave up 3 bases, with 9 bases separating them. CDR3 length: 14 amino acids. Germline V lookup: CDR1 KGHSH, CDR2 LQKENI. The source material was naive CD4+ T cells from blood. The source of this sequence is a young man with type 1 diabetes. The chain uses TRBV18 and TRBJ2-1; D may be TRBD2 (5 bases). The CDR3 DNA reads as TGTGCCAGCTCACCGACCGACTACTACAATGAGCAGTTCTTC. Amino acids: CASSPTDYYNEQFF.